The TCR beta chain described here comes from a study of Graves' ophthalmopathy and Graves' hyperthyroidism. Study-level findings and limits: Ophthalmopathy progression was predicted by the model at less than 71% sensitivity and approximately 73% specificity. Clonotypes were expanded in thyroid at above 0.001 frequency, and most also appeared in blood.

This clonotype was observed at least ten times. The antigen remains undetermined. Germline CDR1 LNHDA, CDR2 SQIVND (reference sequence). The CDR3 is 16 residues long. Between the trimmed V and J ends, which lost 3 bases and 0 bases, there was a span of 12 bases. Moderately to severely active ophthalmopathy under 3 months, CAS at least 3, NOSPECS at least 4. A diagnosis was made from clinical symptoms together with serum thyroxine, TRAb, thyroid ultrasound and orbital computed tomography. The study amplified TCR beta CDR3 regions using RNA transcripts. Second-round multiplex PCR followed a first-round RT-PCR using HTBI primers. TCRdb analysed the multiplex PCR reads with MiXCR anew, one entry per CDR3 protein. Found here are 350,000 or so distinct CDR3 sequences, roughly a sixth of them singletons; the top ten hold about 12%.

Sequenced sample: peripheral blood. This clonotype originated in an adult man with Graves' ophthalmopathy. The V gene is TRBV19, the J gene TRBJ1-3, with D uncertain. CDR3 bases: TGTGCCAGTAGTATCGGACTATCACTCTCTGGAAACACCATATATTTT. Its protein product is CASSIGLSLSGNTIYF.